One and the same sample provided the 13 T cell receptor beta chains below, sequenced in a study of identical twins. TCRdb independently ran MiXCR on the 5' RACE reads; one entry per CDR3 protein. The sample has some 240,000 distinct CDR3 sequences, about 10% seen once. The sequenced sample was memory T cells sorted from blood. These receptors were obtained from a man aged 50 or older in good health.

This clonotype appeared a few times. The V gene is TRBV27, the J gene TRBJ2-6; D possibly matches TRBD1 or TRBD2 (5 bases each). The CDR3 has 17 residues. Germline V gene sequence: CDR1 MNHEY, CDR2 SMNVEV (reference sequence). The germline V and J ends were trimmed by 3 bases and 4 bases, with 16 bases remaining between them. Here the CDR3 DNA reads TGTGCCAGCAGTTTCGGGGACCGTGGAGCAGGGGCCAACGTCCTGACTTTC. Translation: CASSFGDRGAGANVLTF.

This clonotype was counted a few times. V is TRBV7-9 and J is TRBJ1-1, with TRBD1 as a possible D gene (6 bases). The CDR3 has 13 amino acids. In germline, CDR1 is SEHNR, CDR2 FQNEAQ (reference sequence). The ends were cut back, 4 bases at V and 6 bases at J, with 12 bases in the middle. The DNA for the CDR3 is TGTGCCAGCAGCTCCTGGACAGCTCCTGAAGCTTTCTTT. Translation gives CASSSWTAPEAFF.

Ten or more counts support this clonotype. The CDR3, as DNA: TGCGCCAGCAGCGAAGCGGGAAAAGAGAACAATGAGCAGTTCTTC. It is translated as CASSEAGKENNEQFF. The chain couples TRBV5-1 to TRBJ2-1, with 7 bases that match TRBD2. The V segment lost 4 bases and the J segment 5 bases; nucleotides outside the gene matches: 9. CDR1 is SGHRS and CDR2 is YFSETQ in the germline V gene. The CDR3 has 15 residues.

This clonotype was seen only a few times. V gene TRBV12-3 or TRBV12-4 combines with J gene TRBJ2-6; 8 nucleotides line up with TRBD1. Unmatched junction bases numbered 10, after V lost 5 bases and J lost 4 bases. The CDR3 covers 17 residues. CDR3 in DNA: TGTGCCAGCAGTCCGCGACAGGGGTTGAGAGGGGCCAACGTCCTGACTTTC. Protein product: CASSPRQGLRGANVLTF.

This clonotype was seen at least ten times. The gene calls are TRBV7-2 and TRBJ2-7; no reliable D call. The CDR3 spans 12 residues. In germline, CDR1 is SGHTA, CDR2 FQGNSA. Trimming left V 1 base short and J 7 bases short, with 8 bases between. CDR3: CASSLGVGEQYF. The DNA for the CDR3 is TGTGCCAGCAGCTTAGGGGTAGGGGAGCAGTACTTC.

This clonotype was found many times. V is TRBV10-3 and J is TRBJ2-1, with TRBD1 matching over 9 bases. The CDR3 loop spans 15 amino acids. Germline trimming cut 5 bases from V and 0 bases from J; bases unmatched to any gene: 2. Germline values: CDR1 ENHRY, CDR2 SYGVKD. CDR3 loop: CAISQDRGSYNEQFF. The CDR3 DNA reads TGTGCCATCAGTCAGGACAGGGGCTCCTACAATGAGCAGTTCTTC.

This clonotype showed up many times. The rearrangement links TRBV27 to TRBJ1-6; D ambiguous. Germline V gene sequence: CDR1 MNHEY, CDR2 SMNVEV (reference sequence). Trimming removed 0 bases from V and 12 bases from J, with 0 bases in between. This CDR3 has 10 amino acids. The chain's CDR3 is CASSLSPLHF. For the CDR3, the DNA is TGTGCCAGCAGTTTATCACCCCTCCACTTT.

The chain joins TRBV6-1 to TRBJ2-2, with 8 positions matching TRBD2. V shed 7 bases and J 9 bases; nucleotides not matched to a gene: 10. Germline V gene sequence: CDR1 MNHNS, CDR2 SASEGT. The CDR3 has 14 amino acids. The CDR3: CASTPPGGVRELFF. The CDR3 DNA sequence: TGTGCCAGCACCCCCCCGGGGGGGGTACGGGAGCTGTTTTTT.

This clonotype has ten or more counts. CDR3 sequence reads: CASSQDFRAIYNEQFF. CDR3 DNA sequence: TGCGCCAGCAGCCAAGATTTCAGGGCCATCTACAATGAGCAGTTCTTC. The chain employs TRBV4-3 and TRBJ2-1; the D gene is possibly TRBD1 (5 bases). The CDR3 has 16 residues. Germline-derived CDR1 and CDR2 are LGHNA and YSLEER. The germline V and J ends were trimmed by 0 bases and 3 bases, with 12 bases remaining between them.

The chain links TRBV4-3 to TRBJ2-7, with 14 bases aligning to TRBD2. The CDR3 spans 19 residues. Germline V gives CDR1 LGHNA, CDR2 YSLEER. V lost 4 bases and J lost 4; bases outside the gene matches: 15. The CDR3 sequence: CASSLERLAGGPAPYEQYF. CDR3 nucleotides: TGCGCCAGCAGCCTTGAACGACTAGCGGGGGGGCCAGCGCCGTACGAGCAGTACTTC.

The chain couples TRBV20-1 to TRBJ2-7; D is unclear. Looked up from germline, CDR1 is DFQATT and CDR2 is SNEGSKA (reference sequence). The CDR3 is 10 amino acids. V dropped 6 bases and J dropped 7 bases, with 10 bases sitting between them. CDR3 nucleotides: TGCAGTGCCAAAGACTGGGAGCAGTACTTC. Translation gives CSAKDWEQYF.

This clonotype was seen a few times. The chain combines TRBV6-6 with TRBJ1-2; weak D call: TRBD1 (5 bases). The CDR3 has 12 amino acids. The V gene's germline CDR1 is MNHNY and CDR2 SVGAGI (reference sequence). The V end lost 2 bases, the J end lost 6 bases, and 7 bases lay between the germline ends. In DNA form, the CDR3 reads TGTGCCAGCAGTTACGCAGGGAATGGCTACACCTTC. Residues: CASSYAGNGYTF.

This clonotype was recorded at least ten times. The junction does not match germline at one end; this may be a read error. The CDR3 DNA reads TGTGCCAGCAGAGAAGACGTGGACACTGAAGCTTTCTTT. Translating it yields CASREDVDTEAFF. The chain links TRBV6-1 to TRBJ1-1, with unresolved D. This CDR3 is 13 amino acids long. Germline values: CDR1 MNHNS, CDR2 SASEGT.